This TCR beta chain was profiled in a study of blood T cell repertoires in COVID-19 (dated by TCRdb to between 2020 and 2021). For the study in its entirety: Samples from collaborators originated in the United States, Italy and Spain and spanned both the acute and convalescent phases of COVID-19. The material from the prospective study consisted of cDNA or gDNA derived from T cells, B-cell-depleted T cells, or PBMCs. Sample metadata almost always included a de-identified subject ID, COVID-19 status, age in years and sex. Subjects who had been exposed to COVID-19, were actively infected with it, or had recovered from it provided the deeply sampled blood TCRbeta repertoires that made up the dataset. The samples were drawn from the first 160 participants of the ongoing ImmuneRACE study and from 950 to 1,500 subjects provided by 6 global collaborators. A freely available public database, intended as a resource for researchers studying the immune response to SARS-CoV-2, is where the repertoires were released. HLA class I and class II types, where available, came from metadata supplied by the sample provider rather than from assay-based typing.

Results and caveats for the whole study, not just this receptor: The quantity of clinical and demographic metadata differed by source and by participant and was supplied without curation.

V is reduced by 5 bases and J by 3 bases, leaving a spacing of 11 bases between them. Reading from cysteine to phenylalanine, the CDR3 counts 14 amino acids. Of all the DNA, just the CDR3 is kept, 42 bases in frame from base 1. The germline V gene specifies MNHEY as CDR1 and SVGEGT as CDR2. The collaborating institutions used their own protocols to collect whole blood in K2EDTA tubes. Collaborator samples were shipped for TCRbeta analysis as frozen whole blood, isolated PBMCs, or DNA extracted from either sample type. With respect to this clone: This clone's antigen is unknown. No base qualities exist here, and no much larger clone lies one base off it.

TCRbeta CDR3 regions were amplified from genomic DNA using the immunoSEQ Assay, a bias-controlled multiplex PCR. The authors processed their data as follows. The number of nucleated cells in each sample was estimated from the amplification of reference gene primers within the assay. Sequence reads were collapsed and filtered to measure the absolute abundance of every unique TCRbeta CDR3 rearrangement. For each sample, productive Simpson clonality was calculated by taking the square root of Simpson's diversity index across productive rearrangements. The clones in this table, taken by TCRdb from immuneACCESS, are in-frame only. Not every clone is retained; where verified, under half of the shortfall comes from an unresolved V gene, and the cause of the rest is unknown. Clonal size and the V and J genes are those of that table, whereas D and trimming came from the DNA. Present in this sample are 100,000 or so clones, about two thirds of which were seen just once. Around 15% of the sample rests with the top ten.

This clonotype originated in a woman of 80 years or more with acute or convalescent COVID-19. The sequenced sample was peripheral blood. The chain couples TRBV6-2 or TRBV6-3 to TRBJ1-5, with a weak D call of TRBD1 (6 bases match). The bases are TGTGCCAGCAGTCGGGACACCTACAATCAGCCCCAGCATTTT. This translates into CASSRDTYNQPQHF.